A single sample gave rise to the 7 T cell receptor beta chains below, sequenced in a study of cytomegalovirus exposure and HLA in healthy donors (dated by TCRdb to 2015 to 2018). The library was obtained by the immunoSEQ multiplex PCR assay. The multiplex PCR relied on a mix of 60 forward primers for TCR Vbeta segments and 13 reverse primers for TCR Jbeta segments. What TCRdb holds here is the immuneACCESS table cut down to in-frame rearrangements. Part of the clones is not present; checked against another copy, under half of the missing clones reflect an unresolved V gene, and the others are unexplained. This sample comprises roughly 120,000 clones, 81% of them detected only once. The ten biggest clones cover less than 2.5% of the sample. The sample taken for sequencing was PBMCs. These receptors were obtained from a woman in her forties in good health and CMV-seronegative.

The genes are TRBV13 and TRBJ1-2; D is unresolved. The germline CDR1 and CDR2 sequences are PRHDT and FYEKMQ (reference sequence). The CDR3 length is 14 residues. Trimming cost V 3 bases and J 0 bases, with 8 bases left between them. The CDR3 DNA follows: TGTGCCAGCAGCTTGAGGAGAGCTAACTATGGCTACACCTTC. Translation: CASSLRRANYGYTF.

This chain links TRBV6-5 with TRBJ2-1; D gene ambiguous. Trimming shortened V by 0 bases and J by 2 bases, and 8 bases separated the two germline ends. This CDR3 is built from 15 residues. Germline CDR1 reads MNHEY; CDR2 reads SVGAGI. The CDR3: CASSYSTSPYNEQFF. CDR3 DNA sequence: TGTGCCAGCAGTTACTCCACCAGTCCCTACAATGAGCAGTTCTTC.

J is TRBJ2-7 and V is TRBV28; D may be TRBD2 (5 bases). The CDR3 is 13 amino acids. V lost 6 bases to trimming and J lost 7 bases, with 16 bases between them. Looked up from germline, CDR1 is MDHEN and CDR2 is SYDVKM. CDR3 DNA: TGTGCCAGCAGATCCGGGCTCCCGGGGGAGCAGTACTTC. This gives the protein CASRSGLPGEQYF.

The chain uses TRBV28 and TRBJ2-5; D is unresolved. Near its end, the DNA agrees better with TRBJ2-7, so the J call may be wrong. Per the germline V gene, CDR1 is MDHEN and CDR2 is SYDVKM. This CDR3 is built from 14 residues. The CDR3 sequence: CASSKTHYTYEQYF. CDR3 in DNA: TGTGCCAGCAGTAAGACGCACTATACCTACGAGCAGTACTTC.

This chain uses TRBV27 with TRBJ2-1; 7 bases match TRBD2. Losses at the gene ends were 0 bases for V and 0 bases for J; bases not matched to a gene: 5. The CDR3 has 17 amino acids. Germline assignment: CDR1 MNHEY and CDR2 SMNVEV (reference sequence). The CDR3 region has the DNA TGTGCCAGCAGTTTATCGTGGGGGGGGGTCTCCTACAATGAGCAGTTCTTC. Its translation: CASSLSWGGVSYNEQFF.

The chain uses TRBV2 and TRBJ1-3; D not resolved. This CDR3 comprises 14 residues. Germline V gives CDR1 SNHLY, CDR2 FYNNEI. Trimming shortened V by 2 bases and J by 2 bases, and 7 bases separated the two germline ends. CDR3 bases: TGTGCCAGCAGTGAACTCACTCCTGGAAACACCATATATTTT. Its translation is CASSELTPGNTIYF.

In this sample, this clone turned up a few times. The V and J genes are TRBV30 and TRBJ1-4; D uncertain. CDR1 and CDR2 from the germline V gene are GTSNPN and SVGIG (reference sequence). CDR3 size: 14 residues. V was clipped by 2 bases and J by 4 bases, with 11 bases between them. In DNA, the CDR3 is TGTGCCTGGAGTAAACGGCGGAATAATGAAAAACTGTTTTTT. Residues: CAWSKRRNNEKLFF. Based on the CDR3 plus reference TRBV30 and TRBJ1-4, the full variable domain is SQTIHQWPATLVQPVGSPLSLECTVEGTSNPNLYWYRQAAGRGLQLLFYSVGIGQISSEVPQNLSASRPQDRQFILSSKKLLLSDSGFYLCAWSKRRNNEKLFFGSGTQLSVL.